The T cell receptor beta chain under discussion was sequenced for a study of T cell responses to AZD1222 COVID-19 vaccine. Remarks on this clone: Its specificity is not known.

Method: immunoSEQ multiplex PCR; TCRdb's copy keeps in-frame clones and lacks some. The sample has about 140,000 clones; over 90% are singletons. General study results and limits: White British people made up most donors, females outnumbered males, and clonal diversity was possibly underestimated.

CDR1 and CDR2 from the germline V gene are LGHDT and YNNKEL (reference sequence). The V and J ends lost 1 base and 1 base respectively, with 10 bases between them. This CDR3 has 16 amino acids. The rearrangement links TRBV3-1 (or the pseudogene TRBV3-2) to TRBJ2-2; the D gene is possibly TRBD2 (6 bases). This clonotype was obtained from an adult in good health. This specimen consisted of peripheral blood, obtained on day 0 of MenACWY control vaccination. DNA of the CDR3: TGTGCCAGCAGCCAAGGAGATAGCGGGAACACCGGGGAGCTGTTTTTT. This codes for CASSQGDSGNTGELFF.